This T cell receptor (beta chain) was identified during a study of blood T cell repertoires in COVID-19. Study-wide background: Samples taken during acute and convalescent COVID-19 were collected in the United States, Italy and Spain.

Using immunoSEQ multiplex PCR, the repertoire was profiled, and TCRdb retains in-frame clones only, with some absent. The data show some 230,000 clones, around four fifths seen once. V was shortened by 4 bases and J by 8 bases, with 8 bases between the two germline ends. Germline lookup yields CDR1 KGHDR and CDR2 SFDVKD. This CDR3 is 12 amino acids long. The TCR was taken from a woman older than 75 with COVID-19, enrolled during active disease. This rearrangement joins TRBV24-1 to TRBJ2-1; D uncertain. Specimen: peripheral blood. CDR3 bases: TGTGCCACCAGTGACCGAGGTTATGAGCAGTTCTTC. Translating gives CATSDRGYEQFF.